The clone carrying this T cell receptor beta chain was seen more than once but under ten times. Its antigen is not known. This record comes from a study of T cells after yellow fever vaccination. Study-wide findings and caveats: Few clonotypes appeared in both CD4 and CD8 compartments. Re-detected after boosting: most primary clones, 96% of CD4 and roughly 90% of CD8. The secondary response showed a weaker magnitude and a faster peak, day 5 versus 15. There was a possibility that FACS-sorted repertoires contained abundant clonotypes contaminating from the bulk population.

Via MiXCR, TCRdb re-called the 5' RACE reads, giving one row per CDR3 protein. The data hold about 220,000 distinct CDR3 sequences, with less than 3.5% observed a single time. Germline V gene data show CDR1 as SGHTA and CDR2 as FQGNSA. The V end was cut by 3 bases, the J end by 4 bases, with 12 bases between. CDR3 length: 14 residues. The V gene is TRBV7-2, the J gene TRBJ1-1; D is unclear. The input for sequencing was CD4+ T cells sorted from PBMCs, taken 10 days after the yellow fever booster vaccination. This TCR derives from a man aged 18 to 35 who received the YFV17D yellow fever vaccine. The CDR3 DNA reads as TGTGCCAGCAGCTTCTTTTGGGAGGGCACTGAAGCTTTCTTT. This codes for CASSFFWEGTEAFF.